A single sample gave rise to the 23 T cell receptor beta chains below, sequenced in a study of cytomegalovirus exposure and HLA in healthy donors. PCR employed 60 Vbeta and 13 Jbeta primers. Clones were sequenced by immunoSEQ multiplex PCR, and TCRdb holds only the in-frame ones, with some missing. The profile shows roughly 200,000 clones, 78% of them singletons. The sample comprised PBMCs. The origin of the receptors is a woman in her twenties or thirties in good health and CMV-seropositive.

In nucleotides, the CDR3 is TGTGCCAGCAGTGGACAGGGTGGTAATCAGCCCCAGCATTTT. It specifies CASSGQGGNQPQHF. This chain joins TRBV25-1 and TRBJ1-5, with 7 positions matching TRBD1. From germline, CDR1 is MGHDK and CDR2 SYGVNS. The CDR3 runs 14 residues. V lost 4 bases, J lost 4 bases, and 4 bases stayed unmatched.

The chain combines TRBV29-1 with TRBJ2-7, with D perhaps matching TRBD1 (6 bases). The CDR3 is made up of 16 amino acids. Trimming removed 6 bases from V and 3 bases from J, with 24 bases in between. The germline gives CDR1 SQVTM, CDR2 ANQGSEA. The CDR3 DNA follows: TGCAGCGTCCTCACACCTTTAGGGGGAATAGACTACGAGCAGTACTTC. This gives the protein CSVLTPLGGIDYEQYF.

The genes are TRBV6-1 and TRBJ2-5; 8 nucleotides agree with TRBD2. J lost 10 bases, V lost 5 bases, and 12 bases had no gene match. Germline V gives CDR1 MNHNS, CDR2 SASEGT. This CDR3 spans 14 amino acids. The CDR3, as DNA: TGTGCCAGCAGTCTAGCGGGCGCACCAGGGGACCAGTACTTC. As protein: CASSLAGAPGDQYF.

This clone was recorded a few times. The chain employs TRBV19 and TRBJ1-5, with unresolved D. Germline CDR1 and CDR2: LNHDA and SQIVND (reference sequence). CDR3 size: 16 residues. Trimming took off 3 bases at V and 5 bases at J, with 17 bases between the two ends. The CDR3 nucleotides read TGTGCCAGTAGTATTAGATTTAGTGGTTTGTATCAGCCCCAGCATTTT. Translation gives CASSIRFSGLYQPQHF.

This chain connects TRBV21-1 to TRBJ2-5; no DNA check was done on the table's D call, TRBD2. TRBV21-1 counts as a pseudogene. This CDR3 contains 14 residues. DNA for the CDR3: TGTGCCAGCAGCCACTTAACTAGCCGGGAGACCCAGTACTTC. Residues: CASSHLTSRETQYF.

The chain links TRBV28 to TRBJ2-5; D ambiguous. V was trimmed by 5 bases and J by 7 bases, leaving 8 bases between them. Germline assignment: CDR1 MDHEN and CDR2 SYDVKM. The CDR3 covers 11 residues. This CDR3 reads CASSIDWTQYF. Here the CDR3 DNA reads TGTGCCAGCAGTATAGATTGGACCCAGTACTTC.

The CDR3 protein is CASSETGRNEQFF. CDR3 DNA: TGTGCCAGCAGTGAGACAGGGAGAAATGAGCAGTTCTTC. V gene TRBV6-6 combines with J gene TRBJ2-1, with 7 bases fitting TRBD1. The V gene end was trimmed by 5 bases and the J gene end by 7 bases; junction bases not matched to a gene: 5. The length of the CDR3 is 13 residues. Germline lookup yields CDR1 MNHNY and CDR2 SVGAGI (reference sequence).

The chain joins TRBV9 to TRBJ1-6; no clear D gene. Trimming cost V 1 base and J 7 bases, with 15 bases left between them. This CDR3 comprises 16 residues. Germline V gene sequence: CDR1 SGDLS, CDR2 YYNGEE. The CDR3 is CASSVFPSRKNSPLHF. CDR3 nucleotide sequence: TGTGCCAGCAGCGTATTCCCCTCTAGAAAAAATTCACCCCTCCACTTT.

As to this clone: This CDR3 is also generated by other DNA sequences in the sample. V is TRBV19 and J is TRBJ1-4; TRBD1 might be the D (6 bases). The V and J ends lost 3 bases and 5 bases respectively, with 10 bases between them. The CDR3 sequence is 14 residues long. Germline CDR1 LNHDA, CDR2 SQIVND (reference sequence). CDR3: CASSMRQGNEKLFF. DNA of the CDR3: TGTGCCAGTAGTATGCGCCAGGGGAATGAAAAACTGTTTTTT.

This sequence joins TRBV19 and TRBJ2-1, with TRBD1 matching over 10 bases. V shed 8 bases, J shed 9 bases, and the junction held 4 bases outside the gene matches. Germline CDR1 reads LNHDA; CDR2 reads SQIVND (reference sequence). The CDR3 has 12 amino acids. In nucleotides, the CDR3 is TGTGCCAGTGGGACAGGGGTAAGTGAGCAGTTCTTC. This encodes CASGTGVSEQFF.

The chain employs TRBV10-3 and TRBJ2-7; 9 bases are a match to TRBD1. Germline assignment: CDR1 ENHRY and CDR2 SYGVKD. The CDR3 contains 13 residues. Germline trimming cut 8 bases from V and 7 bases from J; bases unmatched to any gene: 9. The CDR3 DNA reads as TGTGCCATCGAAGGACAGGGGATGGGAGAGCAGTACTTC. Translating it yields CAIEGQGMGEQYF.

The rearrangement joins TRBV7-9 to TRBJ2-7; TRBD1 agrees at 7 bases. V was pared by 5 bases and J by 0 bases, with 13 bases of the junction left unmatched. The CDR3 length is 17 residues. In germline, CDR1 is SEHNR, CDR2 FQNEAQ (reference sequence). CDR3 DNA: TGTGCCAGCAGCCTTCGTCAAGGGCAGGGGGTCTCCTACGAGCAGTACTTC. Its translation is CASSLRQGQGVSYEQYF.

V and J are TRBV4-1 and TRBJ2-1; 8 nucleotides line up with TRBD1. Per germline, CDR1 MGHRA and CDR2 YSYEKL. The CDR3 extends over 15 amino acids. Trimming cost V 5 bases and J 8 bases; bases outside gene matches: 11. The CDR3 loop is CASSDYSTGVYEQFF. CDR3 DNA: TGCGCCAGCAGCGACTACTCGACAGGGGTCTATGAGCAGTTCTTC.

The J gene is TRBJ2-2, the V gene TRBV5-8, with a possible D match to TRBD2 (5 bases). The V end lost 2 bases, the J end lost 0 bases, and 8 bases lay between the germline ends. Germline V lookup: CDR1 SGHTS, CDR2 YDEGEE. This CDR3 comprises 15 residues. As DNA, the CDR3 is TGTGCCAGCAGCTTTGGGGAGTCGAACACCGGGGAGCTGTTTTTT. It specifies CASSFGESNTGELFF.

The CDR3 spells CASRNNAGGTGELFF. CDR3 nucleotide sequence: TGTGCCAGCAGAAACAACGCGGGGGGCACCGGGGAGCTGTTTTTT. V usage is TRBV6-5 and J usage is TRBJ2-2, with 8 bases matching TRBD2. This CDR3 is built from 15 residues. Per the germline V gene, CDR1 is MNHEY and CDR2 is SVGAGI. J was trimmed by 4 bases and V by 6 bases; bases with no gene match: 7.

The rearrangement joins TRBV10-1 to TRBJ2-5; D gene unclear. The CDR3 is 14 amino acids. CDR1 is WNHNN, CDR2 SYGVQD, per germline (reference sequence). V lost 5 bases and J lost 5, with 15 bases in between. The CDR3 sequence is CASSLGQTGETQYF. The CDR3 nucleotides read TGCGCCAGCAGTTTAGGCCAAACCGGGGAGACCCAGTACTTC.

The table lists this clone with a few counts. This chain uses TRBV30 with TRBJ2-5; 11 positions match TRBD2. Germline values: CDR1 GTSNPN, CDR2 SVGIG (reference sequence). The CDR3 has 14 residues. The junction had 4 bases not matched to a gene; V was cut back by 3 bases and J by 4 bases. The CDR3 DNA sequence: TGTGCCTGGAGCACTAGCGGGAGTGGAGAGACCCAGTACTTC. It translates to CAWSTSGSGETQYF.

The V call is TRBV27, the J call TRBJ2-7; a weak D match, TRBD1 (8 bases). V lost 5 bases to trimming and J lost 2 bases, with 13 bases between them. This CDR3 spans 14 amino acids. Looked up from germline, CDR1 is MNHEY and CDR2 is SMNVEV (reference sequence). The DNA for the CDR3 is TGTGCCAGCAGTACAGGGGGGGTAACCTACGAGCAGTACTTC. This encodes CASSTGGVTYEQYF.

CDR3 in DNA: TGTGCCAGCGGCTGGGACAGCAGCACAGATACGCAGTATTTT. It translates to CASGWDSSTDTQYF. The gene calls are TRBV2 and TRBJ2-3; the match to TRBD1 covers 7 bases. V gave up 8 bases and J gave up 0 bases; unmatched junction bases: 5. The length of the CDR3 is 14 residues. Germline lookup yields CDR1 SNHLY and CDR2 FYNNEI. The variable domain in full, with the rest retrieved from reference TRBV2 and TRBJ2-3, is EPEVTQTPSHQVTQMGQEVILRCVPISNHLYFYWYRQILGQKVEFLVSFYNNEISEKSEIFDDQFSVERPDGSNFTLKIRSTKLEDSAMYFCASGWDSSTDTQYFGPGTRLTVL.

The rearrangement joins TRBV29-1 to TRBJ2-3; D unresolved. Germline V CDR1 and CDR2: SQVTM, ANQGSEA. CDR3 length: 13 residues. The V and J ends lost 6 bases and 7 bases respectively, with 17 bases between them. This CDR3 is CSVGEVVAHTQYF. The CDR3 nucleotides read TGCAGCGTAGGAGAAGTGGTTGCTCATACGCAGTATTTT.

This chain uses TRBV6-5 with TRBJ1-5, with a weak D call TRBD1 (5 bases). Germline loops: CDR1 MNHEY, CDR2 SVGAGI. Trimming removed 4 bases at V and 0 bases at J, with 10 bases between. The CDR3 has 15 amino acids. CDR3 sequence reads: CASSSSTVSNQPQHF. The CDR3 region has the DNA TGTGCCAGCAGTTCCTCGACAGTTAGCAATCAGCCCCAGCATTTT.

This sequence joins TRBV14 and TRBJ2-3; no clear D gene. CDR3 length: 14 residues. Looked up from germline, CDR1 is SGHDN and CDR2 is FVKESK. Trimming cost V 1 base and J 5 bases, with 10 bases left between them. CDR3 DNA: TGTGCCAGCAGCCAAGTTCCCGGTGGAGATACGCAGTATTTT. The encoded protein is CASSQVPGGDTQYF.

This chain links TRBV7-9 with TRBJ2-2; TRBD1 matches 7 bases. The CDR3 has 14 residues. After removal of 5 bases from V and 15 bases from J, the junction contained 15 bases not matched to a gene. Germline V lookup: CDR1 SEHNR, CDR2 FQNEAQ (reference sequence). For the CDR3, the DNA is TGTGCCAGCAGCCCCCAGGACAGGCGCAAAAAGATGTTTTTT. Its protein product is CASSPQDRRKKMFF.